What follows are 13 T cell receptor beta chains derived from one specimen sequenced in a study of T cells in Graves' hyperthyroidism and ophthalmopathy. RNA transcripts were the template for amplifying TCR beta CDR3 regions. The HTBI primer set drove a first-round RT-PCR of the TCR CDR3. TCRdb passed the multiplex PCR reads through MiXCR, listing each CDR3 protein once. The data contain about 590,000 distinct CDR3 sequences, 14% of them seen just once; the ten biggest clones take up 6.5% to 9%. Sequencing used blood. Every receptor here comes from a woman aged 18 to 35 with Graves' ophthalmopathy.

This clonotype has ten or more counts. The chain carries TRBV11-2 and TRBJ2-1; either TRBD1 or TRBD2 may supply D (5 bases each). Trimming pared 4 bases from V and 3 bases from J, leaving 22 bases between. The CDR3 is made up of 18 amino acids. In germline, CDR1 is SGHAT, CDR2 FQNNGV. Here the CDR3 DNA reads TGTGCCAGCAGCTCTCCCCGGGGCTACGGGAAAAACTACAATGAGCAGTTCTTC. Translating gives CASSSPRGYGKNYNEQFF.

J is TRBJ2-1 and V is TRBV12-3 or TRBV12-4; no clear D gene. V lost 5 bases and J 5 bases, leaving 13 bases between the germline ends. There are 14 residues in the CDR3. The CDR3 region has the DNA TGTGCCAGCAGTCCCCCTCCGAAAAACAATGAGCAGTTCTTC. Protein sequence: CASSPPPKNNEQFF.

This clonotype has a count of ten or more. The chain carries TRBV6-1 and TRBJ1-2; 10 nucleotides match TRBD1. V trimming: 4 bases; J trimming: 4 bases; junction bases outside the gene matches: 0. The germline V gene encodes CDR1 MNHNS and CDR2 SASEGT. This CDR3 has 13 amino acids. CDR3 protein: CASSGTGGYGYTF. The CDR3 bases are TGTGCCAGCAGTGGGACAGGGGGCTATGGCTACACCTTC.

This clonotype has only one observation. The chain employs TRBV4-2 and TRBJ2-2, with D maybe TRBD2 (6 bases). Between the trimmed V and J ends, which lost 0 bases and 2 bases, there was a span of 34 bases. Per germline, CDR1 LGHNA and CDR2 YNFKEQ. CDR3 size: 24 residues. CDR3 DNA: TGTGCCAGCAGCCAAGAGCCACTTGCGGTCCACCTCCTAGCGCTCCCTTTAAACACCGGGGAGCTGTTTTTT. This translates into CASSQEPLAVHLLALPLNTGELFF.

J is TRBJ2-1 and V is TRBV7-3, with TRBD2 identical over 7 bases. Trimming removed 2 bases from V and 1 base from J; junction bases left unmatched: 8. The CDR3 spans 17 residues. The germline CDR1 and CDR2 sequences are SGHTA and FQGTGA. The chain's CDR3 is CASSLWGGFGSYNEQFF. The CDR3 DNA follows: TGTGCCAGCAGCTTATGGGGAGGGTTTGGTTCCTACAATGAGCAGTTCTTC.

The sample holds many counts of this clonotype. The chain employs TRBV6-1 and TRBJ2-1; 9 positions match TRBD1. V dropped 6 bases and J dropped 4; count of bases not matched to a gene: 10. This CDR3 is built from 16 residues. Germline CDR1 is MNHNS and CDR2 is SASEGT. CDR3 amino acids: CASSPYRGRPYNEQFF. The CDR3 DNA sequence: TGTGCCAGCAGCCCATACAGGGGGCGCCCATACAATGAGCAGTTCTTC.

The J gene is TRBJ1-4, the V gene TRBV29-1; weak D call: TRBD1 (5 bases). Germline loops: CDR1 SQVTM, CDR2 ANQGSEA. The CDR3 loop spans 13 amino acids. The V end was cut by 2 bases, the J end by 8 bases, with 12 bases between. CDR3 sequence (DNA): TGCAGCGTTGAAAGGGCGGGGACCGAAAAACTGTTTTTT. This codes for CSVERAGTEKLFF.

This clonotype was observed at least ten times. CDR3 in DNA: TGTGCCAGCAGACTGGGGAGCGGGGGCTCCTACGAGCAGTACTTC. This translates into CASRLGSGGSYEQYF. V and J are TRBV7-2 and TRBJ2-7, with 8 bases fitting TRBD2. J gave up 0 bases and V 6 bases, and 7 bases lay outside the gene matches. Germline V CDR1 and CDR2: SGHTA, FQGNSA. This CDR3 is built from 15 residues.

This clonotype turned up a few times. One end of the junction is discordant with germline, which a read error may explain. CDR3 bases: TGTGCCATCAGCTTAGCAGGAGCGGGAGTCACCGGGGAGCTGTTTTTT. As protein: CAISLAGAGVTGELFF. The J gene is TRBJ2-2, the V gene TRBV7-9, with 8 bases lining up with TRBD2. The CDR3 length is 16 residues. Germline assignment: CDR1 SEHNR and CDR2 FQNEAQ (reference sequence).

This clonotype was detected ten times or more. V usage is TRBV12-3 or TRBV12-4 and J usage is TRBJ2-1, with D perhaps TRBD1 or TRBD2 (5 bases each). The CDR3 is 15 amino acids. Trimming shortened V by 5 bases and J by 6 bases, and 17 bases separated the two germline ends. The CDR3 protein is CASSPRGVLSNEQFF. As DNA, the CDR3 is TGTGCCAGCAGTCCTCGAGGGGTCCTCTCCAATGAGCAGTTCTTC.

At least ten counts were recorded for this clonotype. V is TRBV5-5 and J is TRBJ1-3; the D is unclear. V was clipped by 5 bases and J by 2 bases, with 17 bases between them. CDR1 is SGHKS, CDR2 YYEKEE, per germline (reference sequence). This CDR3 spans 16 amino acids. The CDR3 spells CASSFGGKVTGNTIYF. The CDR3 DNA is TGTGCCAGCAGTTTCGGAGGGAAGGTAACTGGAAACACCATATATTTT.

This clonotype appeared a few times. The chain employs TRBV7-9 and TRBJ2-6; 7 bases are shared with TRBD2. Germline lookup yields CDR1 SEHNR and CDR2 FQNEAQ (reference sequence). There are 16 residues in the CDR3. The V gene end was trimmed by 8 bases and the J gene end by 0 bases; junction bases not matched to a gene: 7. Here the CDR3 reads CASSQRGNSGANVLTF. The CDR3 nucleotides are TGTGCCAGCTCCCAGCGGGGAAACTCTGGGGCCAACGTCCTGACTTTC.

This clonotype was detected many times. Given a much more abundant clone one base away, this may be a read error. The chain links TRBV12-3 or TRBV12-4 to TRBJ2-7; perhaps TRBD1 as D (5 bases). The CDR3 has 13 residues. Trimming pared 6 bases from V and 2 bases from J, leaving 11 bases between. CDR3 residues: CASSPDSPYEQYF. Here the CDR3 DNA reads TGTGCCAGCAGCCCCGACAGCCCCTACGAGCAGTACTTC.